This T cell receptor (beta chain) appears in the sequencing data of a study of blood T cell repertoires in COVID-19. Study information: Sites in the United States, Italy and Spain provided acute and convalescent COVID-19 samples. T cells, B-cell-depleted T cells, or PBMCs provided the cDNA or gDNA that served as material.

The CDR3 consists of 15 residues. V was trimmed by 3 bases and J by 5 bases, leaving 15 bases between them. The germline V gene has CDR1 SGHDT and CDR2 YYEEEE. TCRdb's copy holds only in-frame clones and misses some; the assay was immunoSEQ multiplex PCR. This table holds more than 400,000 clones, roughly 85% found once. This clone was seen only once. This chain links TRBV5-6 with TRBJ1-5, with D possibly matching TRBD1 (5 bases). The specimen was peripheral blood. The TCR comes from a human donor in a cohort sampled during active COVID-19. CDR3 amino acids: CASSSLGAEYQPQHF. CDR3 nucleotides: TGTGCCAGCAGCTCCCTAGGGGCGGAGTATCAGCCCCAGCATTTT.